These 17 T cell receptor beta chains came from one sample sequenced in a study of PD-1 blockade in classical Hodgkin lymphoma. This table comes from immunoSEQ multiplex PCR, and its TCRdb copy is limited to in-frame clones, with some not included. This sample yields 30,000 to 40,000 clones, of which 76% are seen a single time; about 15% belongs to the top ten. Brentuximab vedotin exposure varied among the patients, all of whom had relapsed after autologous stem cell transplantation. Specimen: peripheral blood mononuclear cells (PBMCs), collected before the second cycle of nivolumab. The source is a human donor with classical Hodgkin lymphoma.

The rearrangement joins TRBV5-8 to TRBJ1-4; no firm D call. The germline V gene has CDR1 SGHTS and CDR2 YDEGEE. CDR3 size: 16 residues. Trimming took 4 bases from V and 0 from J, leaving 13 bases between them. The CDR3 loop reads CASSAGLFATNEKLFF. CDR3 nucleotides: TGTGCCAGCAGCGCGGGCCTTTTTGCAACTAATGAAAAACTGTTTTTT.

V and J are TRBV18 and TRBJ2-7; 8 bases match TRBD2. The junction had 6 bases not matched to a gene; V was cut back by 3 bases and J by 5 bases. Germline assignment: CDR1 KGHSH and CDR2 LQKENI. The CDR3 length is 14 residues. The CDR3 protein is CASSPGGARDEQYF. Written as DNA, the CDR3 is TGTGCCAGCTCACCCGGGGGGGCGAGGGACGAGCAGTACTTC.

The rearrangement uses TRBV6-5 and TRBJ2-5; no clear D gene. Trimming took 0 bases from V and 5 from J, leaving 16 bases between them. The CDR3 loop spans 16 amino acids. Germline CDR1 reads MNHEY; CDR2 reads SVGAGI. CDR3 bases: TGTGCCAGCAGTTACTCGAAGCCCCCGTGGCCGGAGACCCAGTACTTC. Its protein is CASSYSKPPWPETQYF.

V gene TRBV7-6 combines with J gene TRBJ1-5; no definite D call. From germline, CDR1 is SGHVS and CDR2 FNYEAQ. Trimming took 3 bases from V and 5 from J, leaving 8 bases between them. The CDR3 covers 13 residues. The DNA for the CDR3 is TGTGCCAGCAGCTTGAGAGGTGATCAGCCCCAGCATTTT. Amino acid sequence: CASSLRGDQPQHF.

This chain uses TRBV7-9 with TRBJ1-4; tentatively, D is TRBD1 (5 bases). There are 14 residues in the CDR3. Germline CDR1 reads SEHNR; CDR2 reads FQNEAQ (reference sequence). Trimming pared 5 bases from V and 8 bases from J, leaving 15 bases between. The CDR3 nucleotides are TGTGCCAGCAGCAACCGGGGGAGTCGGGAAAAACTGTTTTTT. It yields the protein CASSNRGSREKLFF.

Points on this clone: The same CDR3 arises from other DNA sequences in this sample as well. The chain has TRBV4-3 and TRBJ2-5, with D possibly being TRBD2 (5 bases). Per the germline V gene, CDR1 is LGHNA and CDR2 is YSLEER. This CDR3 has 13 amino acids. Trimming took off 8 bases at V and 0 bases at J, with 10 bases between the two ends. The CDR3 DNA follows: TGCGCCAGCTCACAGCGGTACCAAGAGACCCAGTACTTC. Amino acids: CASSQRYQETQYF.

The V call is TRBV7-9, the J call TRBJ2-7; D possibly matches TRBD1 or TRBD2 (6 bases each). V gave up 5 bases and J gave up 3 bases, with 14 bases separating them. Germline V gives CDR1 SEHNR, CDR2 FQNEAQ (reference sequence). CDR3 size: 14 residues. The CDR3 nucleotides read TGTGCCAGCAGCCTGCGGGACACACACTACGAGCAGTACTTC. Translation: CASSLRDTHYEQYF.

The chain carries TRBV19 and TRBJ1-4; TRBD1 matches at 7 bases. The CDR3 runs to 14 residues. V lost 5 bases to trimming and J lost 5 bases; unmatched junction nucleotides: 5. CDR1 is LNHDA and CDR2 is SQIVND in the germline V gene (reference sequence). The CDR3 nucleotides are TGTGCCAGTAGTCTCGACAGGGACAATGAAAAACTGTTTTTT. Translating it yields CASSLDRDNEKLFF.

As DNA, the CDR3 is TGTGCCAGCAGCTTAGGGTCACAGGGGACAGGAAACACCATATATTTT. Translating it yields CASSLGSQGTGNTIYF. The V call is TRBV7-2, the J call TRBJ1-3; 7 nucleotides agree with TRBD1. CDR1 and CDR2 from the germline V gene are SGHTA and FQGNSA. The junction had 7 bases not matched to a gene; V was cut back by 1 base and J by 4 bases. This CDR3 has 16 amino acids. The full variable domain, with the rest looked up from reference TRBV7-2 and TRBJ1-3, is GAGVSQSPSNKVTEKGKDVELRCDPISGHTALYWYRQSLGQGLEFLIYFQGNSAPDKSGLPSDRFSAERTGGSVSTLTIQRTQQEDSAVYLCASSLGSQGTGNTIYFGEGSWLTVV.

In its sample, this clone was seen once. The chain couples TRBV6-5 to TRBJ1-2, with D hard to call. This CDR3 is built from 14 residues. V was cut by 6 bases and J by 0 bases, with 11 bases left in between. Germline CDR1 reads MNHEY; CDR2 reads SVGAGI. CDR3 coding DNA: TGTGCCAGCAGGCCTGTCGGAGCTAACTATGGCTACACCTTC. This encodes CASRPVGANYGYTF.

V usage is TRBV29-1 and J usage is TRBJ1-2; no clear D gene. This CDR3 comprises 13 residues. V was clipped by 0 bases and J by 4 bases, with 9 bases between them. CDR1 is SQVTM, CDR2 ANQGSEA, per germline. The CDR3 is CSVEEGGFYGYTF. The CDR3 nucleotides read TGCAGCGTTGAAGAGGGAGGGTTCTATGGCTACACCTTC. The variable domain in full, completed from reference TRBV29-1 and TRBJ1-2, reads SAVISQKPSRDICQRGTSLTIQCQVDSQVTMMFWYRQQPGQSLTLIATANQGSEATYESGFVIDKFPISRPNLTFSTLTVSNMSPEDSSIYLCSVEEGGFYGYTFGSGTRLTVV.

The gene calls are TRBV5-1 and TRBJ2-1; 10 bases are shared with TRBD2. CDR3 length: 14 residues. V lost 1 base to trimming and J lost 5 bases; unmatched junction nucleotides: 0. CDR1 and CDR2 from the germline V gene are SGHRS and YFSETQ. CDR3 in amino acids: CASSLTSGDNEQFF. CDR3 bases: TGCGCCAGCAGCTTGACTAGCGGGGACAATGAGCAGTTCTTC.

The rearrangement links TRBV5-4 to TRBJ1-1; D is unresolved. Germline values: CDR1 SGHNT, CDR2 YYREEE (reference sequence). The V end lost 0 bases, the J end lost 1 base, and 10 bases lay between the germline ends. This CDR3 has 15 amino acids. CDR3 DNA: TGTGCCAGCAGCTTGGCTTGGTACGAGAACACTGAAGCTTTCTTT. It encodes CASSLAWYENTEAFF.

The V call is TRBV2, the J call TRBJ2-7; no definite D call. V lost 8 bases and J 4 bases, leaving 0 bases between the germline ends. CDR1 and CDR2 (germline): SNHLY, FYNNEI. The CDR3 length is 8 residues. CDR3 residues: CASYEQYF. CDR3 sequence (DNA): TGTGCCAGCTACGAGCAGTACTTC.

J is TRBJ2-1 and V is TRBV5-6; the match to TRBD2 covers 13 bases. V was clipped by 3 bases and J by 0 bases; unmatched bases: 3. The germline CDR1 and CDR2 sequences are SGHDT and YYEEEE. The CDR3 has 17 residues. CDR3 nucleotide sequence: TGTGCCAGCAGCTCGGGACTAGCGGGGTACTCCTACAATGAGCAGTTCTTC. This codes for CASSSGLAGYSYNEQFF.

The chain has TRBV5-4 and TRBJ2-1; 15 positions agree with TRBD2. Trimming cost V 4 bases and J 7 bases; bases outside gene matches: 9. CDR3 length: 17 amino acids. Germline V CDR1 and CDR2: SGHNT, YYREEE (reference sequence). The CDR3 reads CASSPGLAGGQTNEQFF. In DNA form, the CDR3 reads TGTGCCAGCAGCCCTGGACTAGCGGGGGGGCAGACGAATGAGCAGTTCTTC. Based on the CDR3 plus reference TRBV5-4 and TRBJ2-1, the full variable domain is ETGVTQSPTHLIKTRGQQVTLRCSSQSGHNTVSWYQQALGQGPQFIFQYYREEENGRGNFPPRFSGLQFPNYSSELNVNALELDDSALYLCASSPGLAGGQTNEQFFGPGTRLTVL.

The chain combines TRBV7-2 with TRBJ2-7; D is perhaps TRBD1 (6 bases). With 4 bases removed from V and 2 bases from J, the gap between germline ends came to 12 bases. Germline CDR1 SGHTA, CDR2 FQGNSA. The CDR3 loop spans 14 amino acids. The CDR3 region has the DNA TGTGCCAGCAGCTCCGGGACACCTACCTACGAGCAGTACTTC. This sequence encodes CASSSGTPTYEQYF. The full variable domain, in which reference TRBV7-2 and TRBJ2-7 provide the parts outside the CDR3, is GAGVSQSPSNKVTEKGKDVELRCDPISGHTALYWYRQSLGQGLEFLIYFQGNSAPDKSGLPSDRFSAERTGGSVSTLTIQRTQQEDSAVYLCASSSGTPTYEQYFGPGTRLTVT.